This TCR beta chain was sequenced for a study of blood T cell repertoires in COVID-19. At the level of the study: Researchers got acute and convalescent COVID-19 samples from the United States, Italy and Spain.

The trim removed 5 bases at V and 6 bases at J, leaving 3 bases unmatched. The CDR3 covers 12 residues. CDR1 is SGHAT, CDR2 FQNNGV, per germline. In the original analysis: Amplifying reference gene primers gave estimates of nucleated cell counts. Some clones are missing from TCRdb's copy, which holds only in-frame ones; the method was immunoSEQ multiplex PCR. D and trimming were read from the DNA, whereas the V and J calls and clone size are those reported in that table. The table has some 20,000 clones, around 80% seen once. The specimen was peripheral blood. The sequence derives from a man aged 55 to 70 with acute or convalescent COVID-19. The chain links TRBV11-2 to TRBJ2-7; TRBD1 matches at 8 bases. The CDR3 nucleotides are TGTGCCAGCAGCCGCGACAGGGGCGAGCAGTACTTC. Translation gives CASSRDRGEQYF.